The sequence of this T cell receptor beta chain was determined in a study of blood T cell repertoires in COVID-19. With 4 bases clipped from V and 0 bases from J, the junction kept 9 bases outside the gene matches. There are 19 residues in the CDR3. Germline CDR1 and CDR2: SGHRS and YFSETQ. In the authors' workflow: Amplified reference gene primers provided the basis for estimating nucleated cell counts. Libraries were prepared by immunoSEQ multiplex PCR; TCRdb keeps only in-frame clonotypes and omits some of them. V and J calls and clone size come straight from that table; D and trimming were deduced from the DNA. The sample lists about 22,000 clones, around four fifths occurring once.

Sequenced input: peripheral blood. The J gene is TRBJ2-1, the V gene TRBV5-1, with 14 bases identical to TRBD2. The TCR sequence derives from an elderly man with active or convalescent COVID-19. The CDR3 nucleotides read TGCGCCAGCAGCATTGGACTAGCGGGGGGCCCTGACTCCTACAATGAGCAGTTCTTC. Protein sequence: CASSIGLAGGPDSYNEQFF.